Detailed here is one T cell receptor beta chain. Noted treatment: around 19 received Ad26.COV2.S at low or high dose, single or two shots; roughly five received placebo; per-sample allocation not given. Day 63 after the first vaccine or placebo injection was the time point for sampling. The CDR3 consists of 14 residues. Germline V gene data show CDR1 as SGDLS and CDR2 as YYNGEE. Trimming pared 2 bases from V and 0 bases from J, leaving 9 bases between. This sample stems from a study of Ad26.COV2.S vaccination and SARS-CoV-2 variants. Here immunoSEQ multiplex PCR was the method, and the copy in TCRdb shows in-frame clones only, minus some. The sample lists around 350,000 clones, around 83% occurring once.

This rearrangement joins TRBV9 to TRBJ2-7; tentative D call: TRBD1 (7 bases). This clonotype originated in a person between 18 and 65 years old who received the Ad26.COV2.S COVID-19 vaccine or a placebo. Sequencing used peripheral blood, obtained in a trial of Ad26.COV2.S vaccine versus placebo. CDR3 sequence (DNA): TGTGCCAGCAGCGTCCAGGGGGGCTCCTACGAGCAGTACTTC. Its translation: CASSVQGGSYEQYF.